These 16 T cell receptor beta chains were all obtained from the same sample, sequenced in a study of cytomegalovirus exposure and HLA in healthy donors. The PCR contained 60 Vbeta and 13 Jbeta primers. The repertoire was sequenced with immunoSEQ multiplex PCR; TCRdb's copy has only in-frame clones and lacks some. The sample shows 150,000 to 200,000 clones, about 75% of them seen only once. The sequenced material came from PBMCs. These receptor sequences come from a female donor in good health and CMV-seronegative.

This clone has more than one count but fewer than ten. The J gene is TRBJ2-4, the V gene TRBV11-3; 7 bases are shared with TRBD1. The CDR3 runs 14 residues. V dropped 5 bases and J dropped 3; count of bases not matched to a gene: 4. Looked up from germline, CDR1 is SGHNT and CDR2 is YENEEA. The CDR3 region is CASSHQGVKNIQYF. CDR3 in DNA: TGTGCCAGCAGCCATCAGGGGGTCAAAAACATTCAGTACTTC.

Here the CDR3 reads CASAPQGAYTEAFF. The DNA of the CDR3 is TGTGCCAGCGCTCCTCAGGGGGCATACACTGAAGCTTTCTTT. The chain has TRBV18 and TRBJ1-1; 8 nucleotides agree with TRBD1. From germline, CDR1 is KGHSH and CDR2 LQKENI. This CDR3 has 14 amino acids. V shed 8 bases and J 3 bases; nucleotides not matched to a gene: 8.

This sequence joins TRBV27 and TRBJ1-2; D not resolved. Germline assignment: CDR1 MNHEY and CDR2 SMNVEV (reference sequence). V was clipped by 2 bases and J by 4 bases, with 8 bases between them. CDR3 length: 13 amino acids. CDR3 sequence: CASSLGVGYGYTF. The CDR3 DNA reads as TGTGCCAGCAGTTTAGGAGTTGGCTATGGCTACACCTTC.

DNA for the CDR3: TGTGCCAGCAGCGGTCCCTCGGGCGGGGGGGCGCGAGAGACCCAGTACTTC. It translates to CASSGPSGGGARETQYF. The J gene is TRBJ2-5, the V gene TRBV9, with 9 bases aligning to TRBD2. Germline V lookup: CDR1 SGDLS, CDR2 YYNGEE. The V gene end was trimmed by 3 bases and the J gene end by 4 bases; junction bases not matched to a gene: 13. The CDR3 runs to 17 residues.

The sample holds one count of this clone. The chain employs TRBV27 and TRBJ2-2; D call uncertain. CDR3 length: 11 residues. Germline V gene lookup returns CDR1 MNHEY and CDR2 SMNVEV (reference sequence). The V end lost 10 bases, the J end lost 1 base, and 4 bases lay between the germline ends. The CDR3 here is CANKNTGELFF. CDR3 in DNA: TGTGCCAACAAGAACACCGGGGAGCTGTTTTTT.

The rearrangement links TRBV25-1 to TRBJ1-6; 8 positions match TRBD1. V shed 8 bases and J 4 bases; nucleotides not matched to a gene: 4. The CDR3 totals 14 residues. CDR1 and CDR2 from the germline V gene are MGHDK and SYGVNS. This CDR3 reads CASRTGFYNSPLHF. The CDR3 DNA is TGTGCCAGCCGGACAGGGTTTTATAATTCACCCCTCCACTTT.

The rearrangement joins TRBV7-9 to TRBJ2-7; 8 bases line up with TRBD1. From germline, CDR1 is SEHNR and CDR2 FQNEAQ (reference sequence). Unmatched junction bases numbered 7, after V lost 1 base and J lost 2 bases. The CDR3 is 16 amino acids. The CDR3 DNA reads TGTGCCAGCAGCTTAGTACGGCAGGGGGCTCCCTACGAGCAGTACTTC. Its protein is CASSLVRQGAPYEQYF. Complete variable domain (other parts from reference TRBV7-9 and TRBJ2-7): DTGVSQNPRHKITKRGQNVTFRCDPISEHNRLYWYRQTLGQGPEFLTYFQNEAQLEKSRLLSDRFSAERPKGSFSTLEIQRTEQGDSAMYLCASSLVRQGAPYEQYFGPGTRLTVT.

The chain employs TRBV20-1 and TRBJ2-7; D is possibly TRBD2 (6 bases). The CDR3 spans 11 residues. V was pared by 5 bases and J by 7 bases, with 12 bases between. The germline V gene has CDR1 DFQATT and CDR2 SNEGSKA (reference sequence). The CDR3 DNA is TGCAGTGCTGGAGGGAGGTGGGAGCAGTACTTC. This codes for CSAGGRWEQYF.

The chain combines TRBV6-5 with TRBJ2-5; 10 bases align to TRBD2. V lost 0 bases to trimming and J lost 4 bases; unmatched junction nucleotides: 5. Germline V CDR1 and CDR2: MNHEY, SVGAGI. This CDR3 is built from 16 residues. As DNA, the CDR3 is TGTGCCAGCAGTTACTCTAGCGGGGGGCGGGGAGAGACCCAGTACTTC. Translated: CASSYSSGGRGETQYF.

The V and J genes are TRBV6-6 and TRBJ2-7; TRBD1 agrees at 10 bases. The V and J ends lost 6 bases and 7 bases, in that order; junction bases with no gene match: 12. The germline V gene encodes CDR1 MNHNY and CDR2 SVGAGI (reference sequence). The CDR3 sequence is 15 residues long. The CDR3 loop is CASRQRRQGAREQYF. The CDR3 DNA reads as TGTGCCAGCAGACAGCGACGACAGGGGGCGCGGGAGCAGTACTTC.

The CDR3 region is CASSPLEYYGYTF. CDR3 nucleotides: TGTGCCAGCTCACCCCTGGAGTACTATGGCTACACCTTC. The chain carries TRBV18 and TRBJ1-2; D is unresolved. V lost 3 bases to trimming and J lost 3 bases, with 8 bases between them. The CDR3 covers 13 residues. Germline CDR1 reads KGHSH; CDR2 reads LQKENI. Variable domain in full (rest from reference TRBV18 and TRBJ1-2): NAGVMQNPRHLVRRRGQEARLRCSPMKGHSHVYWYRQLPEEGLKFMVYLQKENIIDESGMPKERFSAEFPKEGPSILRIQQVVRGDSAAYFCASSPLEYYGYTFGSGTRLTVV.

The J gene is TRBJ1-4, the V gene TRBV19; D is ambiguous. The CDR3 is made up of 15 amino acids. The V gene lost 5 bases and the J gene lost 0 bases, with 10 bases spanning the gap. Germline V gives CDR1 LNHDA, CDR2 SQIVND (reference sequence). As DNA, the CDR3 is TGTGCCAGTAGTGCCCCGGGTGCAACTAATGAAAAACTGTTTTTT. As protein: CASSAPGATNEKLFF.

This clone was recorded only once. The rearrangement joins TRBV4-2 to TRBJ2-7, with 12 bases fitting TRBD2. The length of the CDR3 is 15 residues. After removal of 0 bases from V and 3 bases from J, the junction contained 0 bases not matched to a gene. Germline V gene data show CDR1 as LGHNA and CDR2 as YNFKEQ. CDR3 protein: CASSQETSGGYEQYF. DNA for the CDR3: TGTGCCAGCAGCCAAGAGACTAGCGGGGGCTACGAGCAGTACTTC.

In its sample, this clone was seen once. This rearrangement joins TRBV13 to TRBJ2-1, with 11 bases aligning to TRBD2. Unmatched junction bases numbered 3, after V lost 5 bases and J lost 0 bases. CDR3 size: 16 residues. Germline V CDR1 and CDR2: PRHDT, FYEKMQ (reference sequence). CDR3: CASSPTSGSSYNEQFF. CDR3 in DNA: TGTGCCAGCAGCCCAACTAGCGGGAGCTCCTACAATGAGCAGTTCTTC. The full variable domain, rest sourced from reference TRBV13 and TRBJ2-1, is AAGVIQSPRHLIKEKRETATLKCYPIPRHDTVYWYQQGPGQDPQFLISFYEKMQSDKGSIPDRFSAQQFSDYHSELNMSSLELGDSALYFCASSPTSGSSYNEQFFGPGTRLTVL.

The J gene is TRBJ2-2, the V gene TRBV2; maybe TRBD2 (5 bases). The germline gives CDR1 SNHLY, CDR2 FYNNEI. The V end lost 6 bases, the J end lost 5 bases, and 10 bases lay between the germline ends. The length of the CDR3 is 13 residues. CDR3 nucleotide sequence: TGTGCCAGCAGGGAAAGAGGGACCGGGGAGCTGTTTTTT. Amino acid sequence: CASRERGTGELFF.

The V gene is TRBV6-5, the J gene TRBJ1-1, with 7 nucleotides matching TRBD1. V lost 0 bases, J lost 0 bases, and 4 bases stayed unmatched. The CDR3 length is 16 residues. CDR1 and CDR2 from the germline V gene are MNHEY and SVGAGI. The chain's CDR3 is CASSYSETGMNTEAFF. The CDR3 nucleotides read TGTGCCAGCAGTTACTCAGAGACAGGGATGAACACTGAAGCTTTCTTT.